One sample yielded the 4 T cell receptor beta chains listed below, sequenced in a study of blood T cells in healthy people across ages. PCR was performed a second time for about 7 to 12 cycles using a sample-barcoded 5' primer and a J-beta primer mix. TCRdb independently ran MiXCR on the 5' RACE reads; one entry per CDR3 protein. This sample has around 1,000,000 distinct CDR3 sequences, with roughly 24% found just once. These data are also associated with another study on T cells of mothers and their children.

The sequenced material came from blood. These receptors came from a girl aged 2-10 years in good health.

The sample holds a few counts of this clonotype. The chain is built from TRBV20-1 and TRBJ2-3, with D perhaps TRBD2 (7 bases). The V and J ends lost 3 bases and 3 bases respectively, with 16 bases between them. CDR1 is DFQATT, CDR2 SNEGSKA, per germline (reference sequence). This CDR3 has 15 amino acids. CDR3 nucleotide sequence: TGCAGTGCTAGCCCCCGGGGGGCCAAAACAGATACGCAGTATTTT. Protein: CSASPRGAKTDTQYF.

The chain employs TRBV20-1 and TRBJ2-5, with TRBD2 matching 8 bases. Unmatched junction bases numbered 3, after V lost 2 bases and J lost 4 bases. Per the germline V gene, CDR1 is DFQATT and CDR2 is SNEGSKA (reference sequence). The CDR3 extends over 13 amino acids. CDR3: CSARRLAGETQYF. CDR3 sequence (DNA): TGCAGTGCTAGACGTCTAGCGGGAGAGACCCAGTACTTC.

This clonotype was counted a few times. The J gene is TRBJ1-5, the V gene TRBV29-1; 8 nucleotides match TRBD1. This CDR3 has 13 amino acids. J gave up 2 bases and V 5 bases, and 2 bases lay outside the gene matches. The germline V gene encodes CDR1 SQVTM and CDR2 ANQGSEA. The CDR3 loop reads CSVKTGGNQPQHF. CDR3 coding DNA: TGCAGCGTTAAGACAGGGGGCAATCAGCCCCAGCATTTT.

The chain uses TRBV3-1 and TRBJ2-1, with 11 bases identical to TRBD2. The closer fit of TRBJ2-7 to the DNA end suggests the J call may be wrong. The CDR3 covers 16 residues. Germline V gives CDR1 LGHDT, CDR2 YNNKEL (reference sequence). The DNA for the CDR3 is TGTGCCAGCAGCCAAGCCGGGCTAGCGGGAGGCAGAAAGCAGTACTTC. Protein: CASSQAGLAGGRKQYF.